Listed below are T cell receptor beta chains from one sample, sequenced in a study of T cell repertoires in cytomegalovirus infection. Using its own MiXCR run on the reads, TCRdb lists one record per CDR3 protein. The sample shows about 150,000 distinct CDR3 sequences, 25% to 35% of them seen only once. For these TCRs, the target antigens are not known. The source material was CD8+ T cells from cultured PBMCs, sampled from culture after CMV antigen stimulation. All receptors come from a human donor in good health (CMV status not recorded). Some clones in this sample may be carry-over from other donors' samples. The CDR3 runs from the conserved cysteine through the conserved F or W. Each record gives: V gene, CDR3 protein.

V: TRBV4-1
CDR3: CASSQRGPLRDMNTEAFF

V: TRBV19
CDR3: CASSIGNVHTEAFF

V: TRBV25-1
CDR3: CASSRGTSSETQYF

V: TRBV27
CDR3: CASRGRATGELFF

V: TRBV7-9
CDR3: CASSLPWATEAFF

V: TRBV2
CDR3: CASSDPGGDQPQHF

V: TRBV5-4
CDR3: CASTRQAVWDTEAFF

V: TRBV11-3
CDR3: CASSSGTANSYEQYF

V: TRBV6-8
CDR3: CAYSATEGDEQFF

V: TRBV6-5
CDR3: CASTGTRTYNEQFF

V: TRBV6-5
CDR3: CASSPGLVAEQYF

V: TRBV7-6
CDR3: CASSPDRTYYGYTF

V: TRBV12-3/TRBV12-4
CDR3: CASRYQTGGGNQNEQFF

V: TRBV6-1
CDR3: CASSGPPGQGNQPQHF

V: TRBV7-2
CDR3: CASSPRRGFNEKLFF

V: TRBV2
CDR3: CASSEATGYNSPLHF

V: TRBV7-6
CDR3: CASSSLDRPYEQYF

V: TRBV6-5
CDR3: CASSQTPRQGPGNIQYF

V: TRBV12-3/TRBV12-4
CDR3: CASSFGLGLAGGKRTDTQYF

V: TRBV12-3/TRBV12-4
CDR3: CASSWTGQADTQYF

V: TRBV6-5
CDR3: CASSYGAGGAKNIQYF

V: TRBV10-3
CDR3: CAISDLWGTNEKLFF

V: TRBV20-1
CDR3: CSATPGGQNNEQFF

V: TRBV4-3
CDR3: CASSQDQLDTEAFF

V: TRBV7-9
CDR3: CASSTLVGDTQYF

V: TRBV27
CDR3: CASSPPAYNSPLHF

V: TRBV15
CDR3: CATSRDVKGAPYNEQFF

V: TRBV2
CDR3: CASSGGDAEAFF

V: TRBV7-2
CDR3: CASSLNGGAGQETQYF

V: TRBV7-8
CDR3: CASSLKGLGAFTDTQYF

V: TRBV7-3
CDR3: CASSFLTSGGSTDTQYF

V: TRBV7-3
CDR3: CASSSESGTQYF

V: TRBV7-9
CDR3: CASSLLTGGNTIYF

V: TRBV2
CDR3: CASSEFRTSGGNTGELFF

V: TRBV20-1
CDR3: CSARDGAGGHYEQFF

V: TRBV18
CDR3: CASSPRTGEGTDTQYF

V: TRBV2
CDR3: CASSERGAVNSYEQYF

V: TRBV12-3/TRBV12-4
CDR3: CASSFGEMVTDTQYF

V: TRBV7-7
CDR3: CASSPWPVGGYLTSGANVLTF

V: TRBV2
CDR3: CASSEPSGGDTDTQYF

V: TRBV10-3
CDR3: CAISPTFGGGTYEQYF

V: TRBV7-9
CDR3: CASSFHRGTDSYEQYF

V: TRBV7-8
CDR3: CASSLAASAETQYF

V: TRBV27
CDR3: CASPWGPTFSTDTQYF

V: TRBV7-9
CDR3: CASSPVTGAYEKLFF

V: TRBV12-3/TRBV12-4
CDR3: CASSLGQNYGYTF

V: TRBV7-9
CDR3: CASTMVRGFDEQFF

V: TRBV7-8
CDR3: CASSFLDRAGDEQYF

V: TRBV28
CDR3: CASSSGLEQQETQYF

V: TRBV4-1
CDR3: CASSQAGGSSYEQYF

V: TRBV7-6
CDR3: CASSLVGPNNEQFF